This T cell receptor beta chain was obtained from a study of glioma-infiltrating T cells. Looking at the study overall: Dexamethasone exposure before glioma surgery was limited to six or fewer days.

The iRepertoire nested amplicon-rescue multiplex PCR amplified TCR alpha and beta CDR3s from RNA. TCRdb used MiXCR to reprocess the multiplex PCR reads, holding one entry per CDR3 protein. The repertoire holds more than 300,000 distinct CDR3 sequences, with roughly two fifths as singletons. Study results and limitations: Shared blood CDR3 signature motifs marked patients with low tissue-blood divergence.

For this clonotype: Its antigen is as yet unknown.

The receptor was derived from a human donor with low-grade glioma or glioblastoma, undergoing nonglioma brain surgery, or in good health (not recorded which). Sequenced input: glioma tissue, nonneoplastic brain tissue, or PBMCs (not recorded which).

The CDR3 spells CAISYPQGNTEAFF. As DNA, the CDR3 is TGTGCCATCAGTTACCCACAGGGAAACACTGAAGCTTTCTTT. The rearrangement joins TRBV10-3 to TRBJ1-1, with a weak D call TRBD1 (6 bases). The CDR3 has 14 amino acids. Germline V gene sequence: CDR1 ENHRY, CDR2 SYGVKD. The V gene lost 5 bases and the J gene lost 2 bases, with 12 bases spanning the gap.